This T cell receptor (beta chain) was recorded in a study of T cell repertoires in cytomegalovirus infection (dated by TCRdb to between 2018 and 2021). Background for the entire study: Donor HLA type was relevant to the analysis, because carriage of CMV infection together with the matching HLA type was indicated by public TCR beta signatures. The full study reports these points: The ex vivo response was dominated by HLA-C-restricted CMV-specific TCR beta clonotypes, and the single most frequent clonotype in two of eight donors was supplied by these HLA-C-restricted clonotypes. In both this cohort and an independent roughly 350-donor cohort, the cumulative frequency of public TCR beta family members distinguished carriers of CMV infection plus the relevant HLA type.

Instrument on record: Illumina HiSeq 1500. TCRdb itself trimmed the public reads at Q25 with fastp, ran MiXCR and retained productive beta chains. Identical CDR3 protein sequences are pooled into one entry, listed with their most common genes and DNA. The sample table lists about 130,000 distinct CDR3 sequences, 20% to 30% of them with a count of one. The ten largest make up roughly 33% of the sample. Spanning cysteine to phenylalanine, the CDR3 consists of 14 amino acids. The sequence is cut down to CDR3 DNA, 42 bases in frame from base 1. In the germline V gene (reference sequence), CDR1 corresponds to LNHDA and CDR2 to SQIVND. Relative to germline, V is 3 bases shorter and J is 4 bases shorter, with 7 bases between their ends. This clonotype was seen a handful of times. Its antigen remains unidentified. Per-base qualities were not stored, and no clone one base away is much larger.

Sequencing input: PBMCs, sequenced either directly or after in vitro stimulation (not recorded which). Here the chain combines TRBV19 and TRBJ2-6; no D segment can be confidently identified. The clonotype was recovered from a human donor in good health (CMV status not recorded). Some clones in this sample may be carry-over from other donors' samples. The CDR3 has the sequence CASSMLSGANVLTF. The DNA sequence follows: TGTGCCAGTAGTATGTTGTCCGGGGCCAACGTCCTGACTTTC.